Listed below are T cell receptor beta chains from one sample, sequenced in a study of CDR3 diversity in severe acne. Each CDR3 protein gets one entry after TCRdb re-called the PCR reads with MiXCR. This table has under 95,000 distinct CDR3 sequences, 45% to 55% appearing once. The material sequenced was blood. These receptors originate from a male donor in good health, serving as a control. Each CDR3 is given with its conserved first and last residue. Each record gives: D gene, CDR3 length, J gene, V gene, clone size, CDR3 DNA, CDR3 protein. A D gene is named only where the DNA matches it firmly. Not all rows give a size; the values are once, few, many and, for expanded clones, a class.

D: NA
length: 17
J: TRBJ1-2
V: TRBV12-3/TRBV12-4
size: NA
DNA: TGTGCCAGCAGTCCCCGAATTTGGGACTTAGCTAACTATGGCTACACCTTC
CDR3: CASSPRIWDLANYGYTF

D: TRBD2
length: 14
J: TRBJ2-7
V: TRBV5-1
size: NA
DNA: TGCGCCAGCAGCCGGACTAGTTCGGCCTACGAGCAGTACTTC
CDR3: CASSRTSSAYEQYF

D: NA
length: 15
J: TRBJ1-1
V: TRBV12-3/TRBV12-4
size: NA
DNA: TGTGCCAGCAGTCACCCGCGGGAGGCTAGGGCTGAAGCTTTCTTT
CDR3: CASSHPREARAEAFF

D: TRBD2
length: 15
J: TRBJ2-2
V: TRBV19
size: NA
DNA: TGTGCCAGTAGTATGCTAGCGGGCTCGGCCGGGGAGCTGTTTTTT
CDR3: CASSMLAGSAGELFF

D: NA
length: 13
J: TRBJ2-7
V: TRBV5-5
size: NA
DNA: TGCGCCAGCAGCCAGACCCACTCCTACGAGCAGTACTTC
CDR3: CASSQTHSYEQYF

D: TRBD1
length: 14
J: TRBJ2-5
V: TRBV25-1
size: many
DNA: TGTGCCAGCAGTGAGGCAGGGGGCAGTAAGACCCAGTACTTC
CDR3: CASSEAGGSKTQYF

D: NA
length: 14
J: TRBJ2-7
V: TRBV20-1
size: NA
DNA: TGCAGTGCTAGCGACTCAACCGGGACTTACGAGCAGTACTTC
CDR3: CSASDSTGTYEQYF

D: TRBD1
length: 15
J: TRBJ1-1
V: TRBV7-9
size: many
DNA: TGTGCCAGCAGCACTCGGACAGGGAAGGACACTGAAGCTTTCTTT
CDR3: CASSTRTGKDTEAFF

D: NA
length: 11
J: TRBJ1-2
V: TRBV19
size: NA
DNA: TGTGCCTGGAGTGTAGGGAATGGCTACACCTTC
CDR3: CAWSVGNGYTF

D: NA
length: 16
J: TRBJ2-7
V: TRBV25-1
size: NA
DNA: TGTGCCAGCAGTGAGGTCCGGGGGGCGGACTCCTACGAGCAGTACTTC
CDR3: CASSEVRGADSYEQYF

D: NA
length: 14
J: TRBJ1-2
V: TRBV24-1
size: many
DNA: TGTGCCACCAGTGATAACAGGGCCAGTCGAGGCTACACCTTC
CDR3: CATSDNRASRGYTF

D: TRBD1
length: 14
J: TRBJ2-1
V: TRBV30
size: NA
DNA: TGTGCCTGGAGTGGACAGGGGTACTACAATGAGCAGTTCTTC
CDR3: CAWSGQGYYNEQFF

D: TRBD2
length: 14
J: TRBJ2-7
V: TRBV29-1
size: many
DNA: TGCAGCGTTGGGTGGACTAGCGATACCTACGAGCAGTACTTC
CDR3: CSVGWTSDTYEQYF

D: NA
length: 12
J: TRBJ1-1
V: TRBV2
size: few
DNA: TGTGCCAGCACGGATACGAACACTGAAGCTTTCTTT
CDR3: CASTDTNTEAFF

D: NA
length: 13
J: TRBJ2-5
V: TRBV4-2
size: few
DNA: TGTGCCAGCAGCCCGCCGACTAGAGAGACCCAGTACTTC
CDR3: CASSPPTRETQYF

D: TRBD1
length: 16
J: TRBJ1-2
V: TRBV5-1
size: NA
DNA: TGCGCCAGCAGCTTGGCTCAGGGGGCGCGGGACTATGGCTACACCTTC
CDR3: CASSLAQGARDYGYTF

D: TRBD2
length: 17
J: TRBJ2-3
V: TRBV13
size: many
DNA: TGTGCCAGCAGCTTAGGGACTAGCGGGGGAGGAACAGATACGCAGTATTTT
CDR3: CASSLGTSGGGTDTQYF

D: NA
length: 15
J: TRBJ2-7
V: TRBV19
size: NA
DNA: TGTGCCAGTAGTGTATCACTAGCAGGCTCCTACGAGCAGTACTTC
CDR3: CASSVSLAGSYEQYF

D: TRBD2
length: 16
J: TRBJ2-1
V: TRBV20-1
size: NA
DNA: TGCAGTGCCCATGGTCAACTAGCGGGAGACTACAATGAGCAGTTCTTC
CDR3: CSAHGQLAGDYNEQFF

D: NA
length: 14
J: TRBJ1-2
V: TRBV10-3
size: NA
DNA: TGTGCCATCAGTGATAGACAGAACTTCTATGGCTACACCTTC
CDR3: CAISDRQNFYGYTF

D: NA
length: 14
J: TRBJ2-7
V: TRBV6-5
size: NA
DNA: TGTGCCAGCAGTTACAGGTGGTTTGGATACGAGCAGTACTTC
CDR3: CASSYRWFGYEQYF

D: NA
length: 15
J: TRBJ1-4
V: TRBV6-6
size: NA
DNA: TGTGCCAGCACTGTTACGGGTAGGACACCGGAAAAACTGTTTTTT
CDR3: CASTVTGRTPEKLFF

D: NA
length: 12
J: TRBJ2-7
V: TRBV7-6
size: many
DNA: TGTGCCAGCAGCACCGGGACGAAAGAGCAGTACTTC
CDR3: CASSTGTKEQYF

D: TRBD2
length: 15
J: TRBJ2-1
V: TRBV7-9
size: NA
DNA: TGTGCCAGCAGCTTAGGGGGACTAGCGGGCAATGAGCAGTTCTTC
CDR3: CASSLGGLAGNEQFF

D: TRBD2
length: 15
J: TRBJ2-3
V: TRBV7-9
size: few
DNA: TGTGCCAGCAGCCTAGCGGGTCTAAGCACAGATACGCAGTATTTT
CDR3: CASSLAGLSTDTQYF

D: NA
length: 13
J: TRBJ1-3
V: TRBV29-1
size: many
DNA: TGCAGCGTCCGGGACACTACTGGAAACACCATATATTTT
CDR3: CSVRDTTGNTIYF

D: NA
length: 16
J: TRBJ1-6
V: TRBV2
size: few
DNA: TGTGCCAGCAGTGAATACTTTGGGGTTTTGAATTCACCCCTCCACTTT
CDR3: CASSEYFGVLNSPLHF

D: NA
length: 14
J: TRBJ2-5
V: TRBV25-1
size: once
DNA: TGTGCCAGCAGTGAACGAGCGAACAGGGAAGAGCAGTACTTC
CDR3: CASSERANREEQYF

D: TRBD1
length: 15
J: TRBJ2-5
V: TRBV16
size: NA
DNA: TGTGCCAGCAGCCGAAGCTGGACAGGGCAGGAGACCCAGTACTTC
CDR3: CASSRSWTGQETQYF

D: NA
length: 14
J: TRBJ2-7
V: TRBV12-3/TRBV12-4
size: many
DNA: TGTGCCAGCAGTCCCCGGGCAGGCCCCTACGAGCAGTACTTC
CDR3: CASSPRAGPYEQYF

D: NA
length: 20
J: TRBJ1-5
V: TRBV15
size: NA
DNA: TGTGCCACCAGCGAAGGGGGAGGAACACAAGACAAAAAAAGCACAGATACGCAGCATTTT
CDR3: CATSEGGGTQDKKSTDTQHF

D: NA
length: 12
J: TRBJ2-3
V: TRBV7-9
size: NA
DNA: TGTGCCAGCGAACCGCGGACAGATACGCAGTATTTT
CDR3: CASEPRTDTQYF

D: NA
length: 14
J: TRBJ1-5
V: TRBV24-1
size: many
DNA: TGTGCCACCAGTGACCAGGACGGCAATCAGCCCCAGCATTTT
CDR3: CATSDQDGNQPQHF

D: TRBD2
length: 14
J: TRBJ2-7
V: TRBV24-1
size: NA
DNA: TGTGCCACCCCGGTGTCCGGACTAGCGGGAAAGCAGTACTTC
CDR3: CATPVSGLAGKQYF

D: TRBD2
length: 16
J: TRBJ2-7
V: TRBV7-9
size: NA
DNA: TGTGCCAGCAGCCCCTGGACTAGCGGGAGTTCCTACGAGCAGTACTTC
CDR3: CASSPWTSGSSYEQYF

D: TRBD1
length: 14
J: TRBJ1-5
V: TRBV20-1
size: few
DNA: TGCAGTGCTCAGATCACAGGGGTTGGTCAGCCCCAGCATTTT
CDR3: CSAQITGVGQPQHF

D: TRBD1
length: 16
J: TRBJ1-6
V: TRBV4-1
size: NA
DNA: TGCGCCAGCAGCCAGATAGGGACAGGGGATAATTCACCCCTCCACTTT
CDR3: CASSQIGTGDNSPLHF

D: TRBD1
length: 14
J: TRBJ2-7
V: TRBV5-4
size: few
DNA: TGTGCCAGCAGCTTCGGGACAGGGGGGTACGAGCAGTACTTC
CDR3: CASSFGTGGYEQYF

D: TRBD1
length: 16
J: TRBJ2-7
V: TRBV7-8
size: NA
DNA: TGTGCCAGCAGTCAAGACGGGGACAGGGGACCCTACGAGCAGTACTTC
CDR3: CASSQDGDRGPYEQYF

D: NA
length: 14
J: TRBJ2-7
V: TRBV28
size: many
DNA: TGTGCCAGCAGGCCAACAGGGGGGGCCTACGAGCAGTACTTC
CDR3: CASRPTGGAYEQYF

D: NA
length: 14
J: TRBJ1-1
V: TRBV10-3
size: once
DNA: TGTGCCAGCAGTTTATTTGGGGGCGTGCCTGAAGCTTTCTTT
CDR3: CASSLFGGVPEAFF

D: NA
length: 17
J: TRBJ2-7
V: TRBV20-1
size: NA
DNA: TGCAGTGCTAGAGATCCCCGGGCAGGGCAGAGTTCGGATGAGCAGTACTTC
CDR3: CSARDPRAGQSSDEQYF